Shown below are 11 T cell receptor beta chains from a single sample sequenced in a study of T-cell memory formation after mild COVID-19. TCRdb passed the 5' RACE reads through MiXCR, listing each CDR3 protein once. The profile covers roughly 200,000 distinct CDR3 sequences, with 15% to 20% appearing a single time and approximately 2% taken by the ten largest. The sample consisted of PBMCs or a T cell subset sorted from them (not recorded which). The receptors derive from an adult woman who had mild COVID-19 (a few samples of this study predate the infection). Cell type and time point are not known.

V gene TRBV12-3 or TRBV12-4 combines with J gene TRBJ2-5; a possible D gene is TRBD1 (5 bases). This CDR3 contains 15 residues. V lost 2 bases to trimming and J lost 4 bases, with 14 bases between them. Here the CDR3 reads CASSLQGRFGETQYF. CDR3 nucleotides: TGTGCCAGCAGTTTACAGGGTCGATTCGGAGAGACCCAGTACTTC.

This chain uses TRBV5-1 with TRBJ2-5; 13 nucleotides match TRBD2. The germline V gene encodes CDR1 SGHRS and CDR2 YFSETQ. This CDR3 region has 14 residues. Trimming cost V 4 bases and J 5 bases; bases outside gene matches: 2. CDR3 DNA: TGCGCCAGCAGCGAGACTAGCGGGGGGGAGACCCAGTACTTC. Translated: CASSETSGGETQYF.

V is TRBV7-2 and J is TRBJ2-2; possibly TRBD1 for D (5 bases). Germline CDR1 SGHTA, CDR2 FQGNSA. The ends were cut back, 5 bases at V and 0 bases at J, with 7 bases in the middle. This CDR3 has 14 residues. DNA of the CDR3: TGTGCCAGCAGCCGACAGACGAACACCGGGGAGCTGTTTTTT. It translates to CASSRQTNTGELFF.

The rearrangement links TRBV14 to TRBJ1-1, with D maybe TRBD1 (6 bases). V was clipped by 3 bases and J by 1 base, with 15 bases between them. The CDR3 length is 16 residues. Germline V gene data show CDR1 as SGHDN and CDR2 as FVKESK. The CDR3 is CASSQDRYTPNTEAFF. The CDR3 nucleotides are TGTGCCAGCAGCCAGGACAGATATACTCCGAACACTGAAGCTTTCTTT.

This clonotype was seen more than once but under ten times. The chain has TRBV3-1 and TRBJ1-2; 8 nucleotides agree with TRBD1. The CDR3 has 12 amino acids. V shed 6 bases, J shed 6 bases, and the junction held 3 bases outside the gene matches. CDR1 is LGHDT and CDR2 is YNNKEL in the germline V gene (reference sequence). The CDR3 DNA sequence: TGTGCCAGCAGACAGGGGGGGCATGGCTACACCTTC. Residues: CASRQGGHGYTF.

This clonotype was observed a few times. The chain is built from TRBV7-6 and TRBJ1-2; D remains unclear. CDR1 is SGHVS and CDR2 is FNYEAQ in the germline V gene. V was pared by 5 bases and J by 1 base, with 8 bases between. The CDR3 loop spans 13 amino acids. The CDR3 protein is CASSRGYNYGYTF. The CDR3 DNA reads as TGTGCCAGCAGCCGAGGGTATAACTATGGCTACACCTTC.

This rearrangement joins TRBV7-6 to TRBJ1-2; weak D call: TRBD1 (5 bases). Between the trimmed V and J ends, which lost 5 bases and 4 bases, there was a span of 11 bases. This CDR3 spans 13 amino acids. Germline V gives CDR1 SGHVS, CDR2 FNYEAQ. This chain's CDR3 is CASSPRGAYGYTF. DNA for the CDR3: TGTGCCAGCAGCCCTAGAGGGGCCTATGGCTACACCTTC.

This clonotype was seen only a few times. The chain recombines TRBV10-3 with TRBJ1-1, with D hard to call. The CDR3 runs 15 residues. Germline lookup yields CDR1 ENHRY and CDR2 SYGVKD. V was trimmed by 0 bases and J by 6 bases, leaving 14 bases between them. For the CDR3, the DNA is TGTGCCATCAGTGAGTCATTATTACTGGGTTCTGAAGCTTTCTTT. It encodes CAISESLLLGSEAFF.

The rearrangement links TRBV5-5 to TRBJ2-1, with 8 bases matching TRBD2. Per the germline V gene, CDR1 is SGHKS and CDR2 is YYEKEE (reference sequence). V trimming: 4 bases; J trimming: 2 bases; junction bases outside the gene matches: 5. The CDR3 runs to 15 residues. CDR3 sequence (DNA): TGTGCCAGCAGCCTGGGTAGCGGGACCTACAATGAGCAGTTCTTC. This translates into CASSLGSGTYNEQFF.

This clonotype has more than one count but fewer than ten. The chain carries TRBV20-1 and TRBJ2-7; D gene ambiguous. V lost 5 bases and J lost 2, with 13 bases in between. The length of the CDR3 is 13 residues. Per germline, CDR1 DFQATT and CDR2 SNEGSKA (reference sequence). For the CDR3, the DNA is TGCAGTGCTGGCCGCGGCCTCCCCTACGAGCAGTACTTC. Translated: CSAGRGLPYEQYF.

The J gene is TRBJ2-3, the V gene TRBV7-2; TRBD1 matches at 9 bases. Germline V gives CDR1 SGHTA, CDR2 FQGNSA. The trim removed 5 bases at V and 3 bases at J, leaving 9 bases unmatched. The CDR3 is 16 residues long. The CDR3 nucleotides are TGTGCCAGCAGCCTTAGGGACAGGGCCACTACAGATACGCAGTATTTT. Translating gives CASSLRDRATTDTQYF.